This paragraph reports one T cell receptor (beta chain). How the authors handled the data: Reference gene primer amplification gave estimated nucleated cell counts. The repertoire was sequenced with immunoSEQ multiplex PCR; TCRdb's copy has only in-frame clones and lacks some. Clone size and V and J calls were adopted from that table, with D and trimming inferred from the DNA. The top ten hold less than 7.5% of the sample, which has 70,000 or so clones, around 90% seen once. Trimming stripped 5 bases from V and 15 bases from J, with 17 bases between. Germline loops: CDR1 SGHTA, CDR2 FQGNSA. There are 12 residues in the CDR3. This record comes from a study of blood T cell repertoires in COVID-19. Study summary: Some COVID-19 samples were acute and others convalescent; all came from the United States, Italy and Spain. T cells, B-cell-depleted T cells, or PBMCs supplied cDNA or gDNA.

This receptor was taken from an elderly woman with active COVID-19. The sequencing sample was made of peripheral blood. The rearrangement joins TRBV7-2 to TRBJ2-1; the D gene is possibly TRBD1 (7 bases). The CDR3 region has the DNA TGTGCCAGCAGCCCCCAGGGGGGATTTCTGTTCTTC. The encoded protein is CASSPQGGFLFF.